Listed below are T cell receptor beta chains from one sample, sequenced in a study of cytomegalovirus exposure and HLA in healthy donors. Profiling relied on immunoSEQ multiplex PCR, and the TCRdb table lists in-frame clones only, not all of them. The table includes about 150,000 clones, 70% to 80% detected once. Sequencing was performed on PBMCs. The source is a man aged 25 to 40 in good health and CMV-seronegative. Each CDR3 is given with its conserved first and last residue. D genes are given only for firm matches. Where a row states a size, it is once, few, many or the class of an expanded clone; other rows omit it.

V gene,clone size,D gene,J gene,CDR3 DNA,CDR3 protein
TRBV7-8,NA,NA,TRBJ2-7,TGTGCCAGCAGCTCCCTCTACGAGCAGTACTTC,CASSSLYEQYF
TRBV9,NA,NA,TRBJ2-7,TGTGCCAGCAGCGTAGTCGGCCTAGGCTACGAGCAGTACTTC,CASSVVGLGYEQYF
TRBV18,NA,NA,TRBJ1-1,TGTGCCAGCTCACCACGGTGGGGGGATACGAACACTGAAGCTTTCTTT,CASSPRWGDTNTEAFF
TRBV15,NA,TRBD2,TRBJ2-5,TGTGCCACCAGCAGAACCCGTAGCGGGAGCTGGGAGACCCAGTACTTC,CATSRTRSGSWETQYF
TRBV25-1,NA,NA,TRBJ2-3,TGTGCCAGCAGTGATTATTACCGGGGTGTGGATACGCAGTATTTT,CASSDYYRGVDTQYF
TRBV18,NA,NA,TRBJ2-5,TGTGCCGGCACAAGCGGGTCCAGGGAGACCCAGTACTTC,CAGTSGSRETQYF
TRBV5-8,NA,TRBD2,TRBJ2-7,TGTGCCAGCAGCTTGAGCGGGAGGGCCTACGAGCAGTACTTC,CASSLSGRAYEQYF
TRBV7-8,NA,TRBD1,TRBJ1-1,TGTGCCAGCAGCTTCCCTCCGGGGGCGTCGGGGACAGGGGGCGCTGAGACTGAAGCTTTCTTT,CASSFPPGASGTGGAETEAFF
TRBV19,NA,NA,TRBJ1-2,TGTGCCAGTAACCCCGCCGACAGGAACTATGGCTACACCTTC,CASNPADRNYGYTF
TRBV29-1,few,NA,TRBJ1-1,TGCAGCGTTCCAGGTCTCAGGGCTGAAGCTTTCTTT,CSVPGLRAEAFF
TRBV28,NA,NA,TRBJ1-4,TGTGCCAGCAGTTTAGACAGCGTTAATGAAAAACTGTTTTTT,CASSLDSVNEKLFF
TRBV18,NA,TRBD1,TRBJ2-7,TGTGCCAGCTCACGAAGTCCGGGACAGATAGCCTACGAGCAGTACTTC,CASSRSPGQIAYEQYF
TRBV15,NA,NA,TRBJ1-4,TGTGCCACCGGTCCGGGAGGGGTAGTTAAAAAACTGTTTTTT,CATGPGGVVKKLFF
TRBV19,NA,TRBD2,TRBJ2-1,TGTGCCAGTAGTAACCCCTCTGGGACTAGCGGTCACAATGAGCAGTTCTTC,CASSNPSGTSGHNEQFF
TRBV6-6,NA,NA,TRBJ2-3,TGTGCCAGCAGTCAGACTAGTACGCAGTATTTT,CASSQTSTQYF
TRBV5-1,NA,TRBD2,TRBJ2-7,TGCGCCAGCAGCCCCCGGGACTATGTCTACGAGCAGTACTTC,CASSPRDYVYEQYF